Below, 8 T cell receptor beta chains from the same sample are listed, as sequenced in a study of graft-versus-host responses after intestinal transplantation. Their antigens are not known. Measured with immunoSEQ multiplex PCR; TCRdb has only the in-frame clones, and not every one. The data hold roughly 100,000 clones, with 91% observed a single time. The sequenced sample was unstimulated CD4+ T cells sorted from spleen or lymph node cells, obtained before transplant. All receptors come from a human donor who was the organ donor for an intestinal transplant.

The chain couples TRBV19 to TRBJ2-1, with TRBD2 matching 10 bases. V lost 6 bases to trimming and J lost 8 bases; unmatched junction nucleotides: 7. The CDR3 is 14 residues long. Germline assignment: CDR1 LNHDA and CDR2 SQIVND (reference sequence). CDR3 in DNA: TGTGCCAGTAGCGTGATAGCGGGGGGATATGAGCAGTTCTTC. It is translated as CASSVIAGGYEQFF.

The J gene is TRBJ2-5, the V gene TRBV6-1; no reliable D call. The CDR3 is 14 residues long. Trimming pared 2 bases from V and 5 bases from J, leaving 12 bases between. Germline CDR1 is MNHNS and CDR2 is SASEGT. The CDR3 region has the DNA TGTGCCAGCAGTGAAACTCTAGTGGGTGAGACCCAGTACTTC. Translating gives CASSETLVGETQYF.

V gene TRBV5-1 combines with J gene TRBJ2-3, with D uncertain. Germline assignment: CDR1 SGHRS and CDR2 YFSETQ. The CDR3 covers 12 residues. V was trimmed by 2 bases and J by 3 bases, leaving 4 bases between them. The CDR3 region has the DNA TGCGCCAGCAGCTTTTCTACAGATACGCAGTATTTT. Translation: CASSFSTDTQYF.

This sequence joins TRBV28 and TRBJ1-6; 7 nucleotides match TRBD1. Germline CDR1 and CDR2: MDHEN and SYDVKM. CDR3 size: 14 residues. With V trimmed by 6 bases and J by 7 bases, 6 bases remained unmatched. CDR3 coding DNA: TGTGCCAGCAGCAATCACAGGGGAAATTCACCCCTCCACTTT. This encodes CASSNHRGNSPLHF.

The chain joins TRBV28 to TRBJ2-7, with 10 bases fitting TRBD1. The CDR3 is made up of 17 amino acids. In germline, CDR1 is MDHEN, CDR2 SYDVKM. The V segment lost 3 bases and the J segment 5 bases; nucleotides outside the gene matches: 13. This CDR3 is CASSFAVVDRGRHEQYF. CDR3 DNA sequence: TGTGCCAGCAGTTTCGCGGTTGTCGACAGGGGGCGCCACGAGCAGTACTTC.

The chain carries TRBV4-3 and TRBJ2-7, with 9 bases identical to TRBD1. The CDR3 is 14 amino acids. Germline V lookup: CDR1 LGHNA, CDR2 YSLEER. After removal of 4 bases from V and 10 bases from J, the junction contained 11 bases not matched to a gene. CDR3 residues: CASSPRTGTGIQYF. CDR3 DNA: TGCGCCAGCAGCCCCCGAACCGGGACAGGGATCCAGTACTTC.

The chain joins TRBV9 to TRBJ2-5; 9 bases map to TRBD2. J lost 3 bases, V lost 0 bases, and 9 bases had no gene match. The germline V gene has CDR1 SGDLS and CDR2 YYNGEE. The CDR3 runs 17 residues. For the CDR3, the DNA is TGTGCCAGCAGCGTAGACGGTGCGGGGGGGCGAAAAGAGACCCAGTACTTC. This codes for CASSVDGAGGRKETQYF.

V gene TRBV5-4 combines with J gene TRBJ2-5; D possibly corresponds to TRBD2 (5 bases). This CDR3 spans 12 amino acids. Trimming left V 4 bases short and J 4 bases short, with 8 bases between. The V gene's germline CDR1 is SGHNT and CDR2 YYREEE (reference sequence). In nucleotides, the CDR3 is TGTGCCAGCAGCGAGGGCGCAGAGACCCAGTACTTC. Amino acid sequence: CASSEGAETQYF.